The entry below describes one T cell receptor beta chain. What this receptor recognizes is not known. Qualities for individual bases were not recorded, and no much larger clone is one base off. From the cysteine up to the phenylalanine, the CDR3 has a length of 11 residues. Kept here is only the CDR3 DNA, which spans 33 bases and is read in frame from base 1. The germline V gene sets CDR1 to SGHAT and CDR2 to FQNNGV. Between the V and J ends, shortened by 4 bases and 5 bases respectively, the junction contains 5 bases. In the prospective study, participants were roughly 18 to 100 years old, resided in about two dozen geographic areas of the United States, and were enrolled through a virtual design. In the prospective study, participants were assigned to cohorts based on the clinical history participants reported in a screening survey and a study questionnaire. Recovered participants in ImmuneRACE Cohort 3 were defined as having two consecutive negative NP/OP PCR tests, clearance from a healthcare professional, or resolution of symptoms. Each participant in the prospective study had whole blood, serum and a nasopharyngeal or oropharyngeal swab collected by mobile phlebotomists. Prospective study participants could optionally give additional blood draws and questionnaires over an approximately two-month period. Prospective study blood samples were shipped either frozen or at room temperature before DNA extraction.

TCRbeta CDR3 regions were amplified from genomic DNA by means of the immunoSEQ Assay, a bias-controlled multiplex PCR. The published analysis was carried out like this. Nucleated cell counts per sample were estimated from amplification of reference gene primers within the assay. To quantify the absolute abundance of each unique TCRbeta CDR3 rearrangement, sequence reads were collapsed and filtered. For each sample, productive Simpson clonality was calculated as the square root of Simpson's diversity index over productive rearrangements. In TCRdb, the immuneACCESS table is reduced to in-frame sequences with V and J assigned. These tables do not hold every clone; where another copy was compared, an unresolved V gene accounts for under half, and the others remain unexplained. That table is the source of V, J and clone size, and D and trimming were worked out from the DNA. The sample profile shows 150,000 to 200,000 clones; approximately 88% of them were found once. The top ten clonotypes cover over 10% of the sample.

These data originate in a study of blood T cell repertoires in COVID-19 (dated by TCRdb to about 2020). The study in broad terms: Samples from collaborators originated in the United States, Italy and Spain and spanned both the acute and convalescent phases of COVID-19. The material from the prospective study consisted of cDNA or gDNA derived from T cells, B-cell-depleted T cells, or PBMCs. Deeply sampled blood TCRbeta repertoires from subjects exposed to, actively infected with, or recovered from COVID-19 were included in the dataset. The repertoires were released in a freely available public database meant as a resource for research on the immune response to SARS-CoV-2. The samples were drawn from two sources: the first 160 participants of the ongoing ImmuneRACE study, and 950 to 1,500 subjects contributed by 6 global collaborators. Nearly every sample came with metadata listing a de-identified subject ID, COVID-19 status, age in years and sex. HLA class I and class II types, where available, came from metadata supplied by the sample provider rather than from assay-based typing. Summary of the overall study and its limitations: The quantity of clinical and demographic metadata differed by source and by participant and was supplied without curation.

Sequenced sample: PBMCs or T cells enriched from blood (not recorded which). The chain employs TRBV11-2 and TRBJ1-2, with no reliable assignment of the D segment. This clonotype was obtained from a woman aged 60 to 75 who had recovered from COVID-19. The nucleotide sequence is TGTGCCAGCAGCTCAGGATATGGCTACACCTTC. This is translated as CASSSGYGYTF.